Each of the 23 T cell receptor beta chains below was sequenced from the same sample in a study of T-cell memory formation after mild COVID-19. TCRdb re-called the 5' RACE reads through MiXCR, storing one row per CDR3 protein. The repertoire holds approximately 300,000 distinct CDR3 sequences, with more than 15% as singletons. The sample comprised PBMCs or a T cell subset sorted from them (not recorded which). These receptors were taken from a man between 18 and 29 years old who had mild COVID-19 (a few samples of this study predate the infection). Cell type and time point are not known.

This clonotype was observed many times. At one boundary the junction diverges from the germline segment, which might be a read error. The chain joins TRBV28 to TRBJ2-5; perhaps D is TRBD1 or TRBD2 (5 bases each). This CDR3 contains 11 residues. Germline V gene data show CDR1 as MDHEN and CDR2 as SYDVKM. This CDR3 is CASSEGETQYF. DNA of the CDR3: TGCGCCAGCAGTGAGGGGGAGACCCAGTACTTC.

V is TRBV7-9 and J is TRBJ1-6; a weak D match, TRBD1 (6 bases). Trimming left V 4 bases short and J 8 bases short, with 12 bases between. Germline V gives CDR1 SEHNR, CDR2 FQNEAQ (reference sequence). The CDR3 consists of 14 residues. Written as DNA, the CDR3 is TGTGCCAGCAGCTATACAGGGCCTCATTCACCCCTCCACTTT. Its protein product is CASSYTGPHSPLHF.

The DNA for the CDR3 is TGTGCCAGCAGCCCGCAGGGGAAGGGGGCCAACGTCCTGACTTTC. It encodes CASSPQGKGANVLTF. The rearrangement uses TRBV7-2 and TRBJ2-6; D is possibly TRBD1 (6 bases). Trimming shortened V by 5 bases and J by 4 bases, and 12 bases separated the two germline ends. This CDR3 comprises 15 residues. Germline V gives CDR1 SGHTA, CDR2 FQGNSA.

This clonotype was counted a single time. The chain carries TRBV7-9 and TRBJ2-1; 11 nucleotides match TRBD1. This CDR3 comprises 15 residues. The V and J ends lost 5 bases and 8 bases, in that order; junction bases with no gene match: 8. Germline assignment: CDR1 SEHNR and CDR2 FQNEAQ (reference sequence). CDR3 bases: TGTGCCAGCAGCCACCGGGACAGGGGGAGAGATGAGCAGTTCTTC. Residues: CASSHRDRGRDEQFF.

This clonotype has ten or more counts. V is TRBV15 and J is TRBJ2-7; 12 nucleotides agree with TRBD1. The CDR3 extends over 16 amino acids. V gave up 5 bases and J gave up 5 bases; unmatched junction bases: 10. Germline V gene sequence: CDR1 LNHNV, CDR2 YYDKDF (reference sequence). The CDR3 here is CATSGGQGASFNEQYF. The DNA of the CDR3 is TGTGCCACCAGCGGGGGACAGGGGGCTTCATTCAACGAGCAGTACTTC.

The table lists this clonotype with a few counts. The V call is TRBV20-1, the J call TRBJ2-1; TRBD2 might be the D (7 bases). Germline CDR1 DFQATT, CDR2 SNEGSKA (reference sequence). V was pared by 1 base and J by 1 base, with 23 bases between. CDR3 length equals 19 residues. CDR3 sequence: CSARAGGWGQLGSYNEQFF. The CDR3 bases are TGCAGTGCTAGAGCGGGGGGTTGGGGGCAGTTAGGTTCCTACAATGAGCAGTTCTTC.

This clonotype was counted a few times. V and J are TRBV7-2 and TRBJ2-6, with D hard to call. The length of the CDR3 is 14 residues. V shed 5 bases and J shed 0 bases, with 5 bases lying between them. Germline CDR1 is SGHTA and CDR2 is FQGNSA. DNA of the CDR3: TGTGCCAGCAGCGTAATCTCTGGGGCCAACGTCCTGACTTTC. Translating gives CASSVISGANVLTF.

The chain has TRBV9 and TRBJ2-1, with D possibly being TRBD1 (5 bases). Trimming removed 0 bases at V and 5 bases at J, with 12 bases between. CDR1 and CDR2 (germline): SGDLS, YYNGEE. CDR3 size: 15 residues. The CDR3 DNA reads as TGTGCCAGCAGCGTAGAGGGGTTCTCGCACAATGAGCAGTTCTTC. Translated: CASSVEGFSHNEQFF.

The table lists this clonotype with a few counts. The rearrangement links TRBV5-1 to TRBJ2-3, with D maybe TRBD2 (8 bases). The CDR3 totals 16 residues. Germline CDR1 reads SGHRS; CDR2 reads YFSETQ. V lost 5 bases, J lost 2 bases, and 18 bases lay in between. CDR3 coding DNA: TGCGCCAGCAGGGCGGGGGGACAGCCTTCCACAGATACGCAGTATTTT. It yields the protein CASRAGGQPSTDTQYF.

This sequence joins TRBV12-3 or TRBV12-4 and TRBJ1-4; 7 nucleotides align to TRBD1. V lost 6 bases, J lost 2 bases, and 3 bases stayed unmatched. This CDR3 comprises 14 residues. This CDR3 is CASRRQGTNEKLFF. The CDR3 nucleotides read TGTGCCAGCAGGCGACAGGGTACTAATGAAAAACTGTTTTTT.

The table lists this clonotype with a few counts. CDR3 protein: CATSADRGSDTQYF. CDR3 bases: TGTGCCACCAGTGCTGACAGGGGATCCGATACGCAGTATTTT. The chain employs TRBV24-1 and TRBJ2-3, with 8 nucleotides matching TRBD1. Germline lookup yields CDR1 KGHDR and CDR2 SFDVKD. The V segment lost 5 bases and the J segment 6 bases; nucleotides outside the gene matches: 6. The CDR3 extends over 14 amino acids.

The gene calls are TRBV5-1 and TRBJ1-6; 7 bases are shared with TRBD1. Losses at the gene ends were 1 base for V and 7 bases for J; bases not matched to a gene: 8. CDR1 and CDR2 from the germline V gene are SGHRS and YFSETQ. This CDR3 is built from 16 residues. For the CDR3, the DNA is TGCGCCAGCAGCTTGCCTGAACAGGGGTACAATTCACCCCTCCACTTT. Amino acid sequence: CASSLPEQGYNSPLHF. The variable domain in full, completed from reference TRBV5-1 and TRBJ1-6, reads KAGVTQTPRYLIKTRGQQVTLSCSPISGHRSVSWYQQTPGQGLQFLFEYFSETQRNKGNFPGRFSGRQFSNSRSEMNVSTLELGDSALYLCASSLPEQGYNSPLHFGNGTRLTVT.

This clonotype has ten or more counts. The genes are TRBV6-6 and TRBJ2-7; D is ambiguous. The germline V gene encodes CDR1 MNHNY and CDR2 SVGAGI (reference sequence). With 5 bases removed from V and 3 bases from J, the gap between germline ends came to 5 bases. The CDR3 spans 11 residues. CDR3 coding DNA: TGTGCCAGCAGTGCTTTCTACGAGCAGTACTTC. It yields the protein CASSAFYEQYF.

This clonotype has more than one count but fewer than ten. The CDR3: CSARDPWGETQYF. CDR3 DNA sequence: TGCAGTGCTAGAGATCCCTGGGGAGAGACCCAGTACTTC. This chain joins TRBV20-1 and TRBJ2-5; D uncertain. The CDR3 runs to 13 residues. The ends were cut back, 0 bases at V and 4 bases at J, with 9 bases in the middle. Per the germline V gene, CDR1 is DFQATT and CDR2 is SNEGSKA (reference sequence).

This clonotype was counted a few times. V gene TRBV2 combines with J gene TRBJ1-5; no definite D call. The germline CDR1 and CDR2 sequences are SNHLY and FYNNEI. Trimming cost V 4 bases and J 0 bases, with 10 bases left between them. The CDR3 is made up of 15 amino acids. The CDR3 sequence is CASSVWQYSNQPQHF. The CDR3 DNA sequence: TGTGCCAGCAGTGTTTGGCAGTATAGCAATCAGCCCCAGCATTTT.

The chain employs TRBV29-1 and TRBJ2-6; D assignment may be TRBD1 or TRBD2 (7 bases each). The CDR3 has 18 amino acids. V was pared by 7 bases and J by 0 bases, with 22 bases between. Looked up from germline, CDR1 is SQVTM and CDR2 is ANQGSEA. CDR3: CSAAGDSEFTSGANVLTF. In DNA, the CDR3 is TGCAGCGCCGCGGGGGACAGCGAATTTACCTCTGGGGCCAACGTCCTGACTTTC.

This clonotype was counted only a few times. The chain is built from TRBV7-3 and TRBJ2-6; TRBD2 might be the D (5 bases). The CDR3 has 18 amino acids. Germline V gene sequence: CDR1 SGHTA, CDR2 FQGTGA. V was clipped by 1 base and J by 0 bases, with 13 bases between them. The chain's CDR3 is CASSLREGLLSGANVLTF. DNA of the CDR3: TGTGCCAGCAGCTTAAGAGAGGGCCTCCTCTCTGGGGCCAACGTCCTGACTTTC.

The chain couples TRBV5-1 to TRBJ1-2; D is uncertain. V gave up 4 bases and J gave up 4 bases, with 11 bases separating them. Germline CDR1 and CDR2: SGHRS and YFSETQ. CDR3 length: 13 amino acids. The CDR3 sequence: CASSPDVVYGYTF. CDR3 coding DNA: TGCGCCAGCAGCCCGGACGTCGTCTATGGCTACACCTTC.

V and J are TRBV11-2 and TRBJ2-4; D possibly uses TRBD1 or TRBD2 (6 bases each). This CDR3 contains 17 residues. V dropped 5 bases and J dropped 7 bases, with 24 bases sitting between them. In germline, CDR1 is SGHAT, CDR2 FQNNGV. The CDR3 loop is CASSPLRGQLIGNIQYF. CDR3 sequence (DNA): TGTGCCAGCAGCCCCCTCCGGGGGCAGCTAATTGGGAACATTCAGTACTTC.

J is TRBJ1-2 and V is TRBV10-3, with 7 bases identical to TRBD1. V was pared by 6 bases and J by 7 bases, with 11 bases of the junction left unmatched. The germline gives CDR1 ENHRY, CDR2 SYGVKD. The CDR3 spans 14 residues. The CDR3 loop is CAISAGQPLLGYTF. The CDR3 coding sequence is TGTGCCATCAGCGCGGGACAGCCGCTGCTTGGCTACACCTTC.

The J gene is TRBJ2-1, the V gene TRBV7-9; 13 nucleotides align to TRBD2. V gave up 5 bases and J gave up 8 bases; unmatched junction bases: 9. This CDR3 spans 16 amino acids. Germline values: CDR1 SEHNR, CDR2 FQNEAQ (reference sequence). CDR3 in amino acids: CASSGWTSGGRDEQFF. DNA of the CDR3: TGTGCCAGCAGCGGATGGACTAGCGGGGGTAGGGATGAGCAGTTCTTC.

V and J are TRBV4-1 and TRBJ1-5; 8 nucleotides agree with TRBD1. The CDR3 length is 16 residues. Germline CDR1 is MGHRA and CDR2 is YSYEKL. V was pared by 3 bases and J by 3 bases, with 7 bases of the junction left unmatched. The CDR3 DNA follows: TGCGCCAGCAGCCAGCCAGGGGGCATATTCAATCAGCCCCAGCATTTT. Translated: CASSQPGGIFNQPQHF.

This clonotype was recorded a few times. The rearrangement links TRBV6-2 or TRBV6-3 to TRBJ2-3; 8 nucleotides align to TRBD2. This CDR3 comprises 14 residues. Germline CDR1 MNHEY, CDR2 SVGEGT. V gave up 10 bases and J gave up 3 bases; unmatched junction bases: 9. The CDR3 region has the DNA TGTGCCACCCGGACTAGCATGCCGACAGATACGCAGTATTTT. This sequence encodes CATRTSMPTDTQYF.